Detailed here is one TCR beta chain. Many counts were recorded for this clonotype. Its antigen is still unknown. Base qualities are missing; no much larger clone stands one base away. Between the V and J ends, shortened by 6 bases and 0 bases respectively, the junction contains 11 bases. The germline V gene yields SQVTM for CDR1 and ANQGSEA for CDR2. The CDR3 sequence holds 14 residues, the cysteine and phenylalanine included. Only CDR3 DNA is held: 42 bases, read in frame from base 1. The data derive from a study of T cells in Graves' hyperthyroidism and ophthalmopathy (dated by TCRdb to between 2018 and 2021). Broadly, across the study: Peripheral blood samples were taken at initial diagnosis, before any treatment was given. TCR V-J signatures able to tell the groups apart were searched for in a discovery cohort of some 100 patients, of whom under 45 had Graves' ophthalmopathy and about 60 had stable Graves' hyperthyroidism. TCR Vbeta CDR3 sequencing of some 140 peripheral blood samples (around 45 ophthalmopathy, 70 to 85 hyperthyroidism and around 17 progressor patients) is reported in the paper. In addition, the study compared T-cell repertoires in thyroid tissue and in blood from six Graves' hyperthyroidism patients. After sampling, hyperthyroidism patients received methimazole starting at 30 mg daily, and ophthalmopathy patients received high-dose intravenous methylprednisolone. For training and testing, the 100 or so patients in the discovery cohort were randomly divided in a 7:3 ratio. Prospective prediction of ophthalmopathy was tested in an independent validation cohort of some 20 hyperthyroidism patients and 17 patients who later progressed to ophthalmopathy. What the authors observed across the whole study: Ophthalmopathy was separated from stable hyperthyroidism by a 13 V-J signature model, with around 90% sensitivity and roughly 84% specificity obtained in cross-validation and 80%/75% obtained in testing. Most expanded thyroid clonotypes (frequency above 0.001) were also detected in blood, a finding suggesting that blood repertoires may reflect thyroid immune responses. Sample size was not statistically predetermined, and investigators were not blinded to group allocation. In validation, the model predicted progression to ophthalmopathy with approximately 69% sensitivity and approximately 72% specificity, a median of approximately 6.5 months before onset.

Graves' hyperthyroidism was defined as stable when no progression to ophthalmopathy occurred over 18 months of follow-up. Hyperthyroidism patients were newly diagnosed, with disease duration under 2 months, and aged 18 to 65 years. Exclusion was applied to patients with uncontrolled infections, other autoimmune diseases, pregnancy or lactation. Diagnoses were based on clinical symptoms, serum thyroxine and TRAb, thyroid ultrasound and orbital computed tomography. PBMCs were separated from roughly 9.6 ml of fresh peripheral blood using Ficoll-Paque density gradient centrifugation. Total RNA was extracted using Trizol reagent, and RNA quality was assessed on an Agilent 2100 Bioanalyzer. Amplification of TCR beta CDR3 regions was carried out from RNA transcripts. The first round of RT-PCR for the TCR CDR3 was performed with the HTBI primer set and the Qiagen OneStep RT-PCR kit. Libraries were constructed in a second round of multiplex PCR, after which size selection and purification were carried out. The libraries were sequenced on an Illumina HiSeq2000 using paired-end 100 bp reads. The paper's data handling went like this. SOAPnuke was used to process the raw data, removing reads that contained adapters or uncalled bases, had a mean Phred below 15, or lacked an exact match to the constant primer or identifier. COPE v1.2.5 was used to merge the high-quality paired reads, and each unique nucleotide sequence was defined as a clonotype. MiTCR v1.1 was used to align clonotypes to the IMGT TRBV, TRBD and TRBJ reference segments. Analysis was restricted to V-J combinations with a frequency above 0.0001, which covered 98% to 99.2% of repertoires. A TCS score was defined as the ratio between F50 (clonal expansion) and ExV (chaos), using BLOSUM62-based TCRdist between CDR3 peptides within each V-J. Welch's t-statistics and random forest reduced just over 500 V-J features to around 14, which were used in a naive Bayes classifier (R e1071). Using fastp trimming at Q25 and MiXCR clonotype assembly, TCRdb reanalyzed the public sequencing data and kept in-frame beta chains. Each CDR3 protein appears once, grouped with its most common genes and DNA. V and J calls and clone size were set by TCRdb, not the authors. Recorded for this sample are under 350,000 distinct CDR3 sequences; around 13% of them occurred a single time. The ten largest make up around 8% of the sample.

This sequence uses TRBV29-1 and TRBJ2-2; 6 matching bases give a weak D call of TRBD1. The specimen sequenced was blood. The TCR comes from a woman aged 40 to 50 with Graves' hyperthyroidism. The CDR3 reads as follows: CSVGDKANTGELFF. The nucleotide sequence is given as TGCAGCGTAGGGGACAAAGCGAACACCGGGGAGCTGTTTTTT.